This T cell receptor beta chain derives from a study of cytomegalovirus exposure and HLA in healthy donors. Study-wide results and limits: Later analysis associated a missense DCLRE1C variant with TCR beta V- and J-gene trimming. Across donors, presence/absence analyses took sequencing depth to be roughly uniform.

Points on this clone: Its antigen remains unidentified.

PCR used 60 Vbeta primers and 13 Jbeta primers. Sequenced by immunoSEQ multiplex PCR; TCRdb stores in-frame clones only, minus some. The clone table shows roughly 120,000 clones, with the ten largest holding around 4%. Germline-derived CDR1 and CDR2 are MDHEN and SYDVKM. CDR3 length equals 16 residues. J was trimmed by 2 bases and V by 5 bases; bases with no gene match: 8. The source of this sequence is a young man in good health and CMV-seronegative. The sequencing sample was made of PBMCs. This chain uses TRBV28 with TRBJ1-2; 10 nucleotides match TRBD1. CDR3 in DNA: TGTGCCAGCAGTCGCCCAGGACAGGGGGGCAACTATGGCTACACCTTC. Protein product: CASSRPGQGGNYGYTF.